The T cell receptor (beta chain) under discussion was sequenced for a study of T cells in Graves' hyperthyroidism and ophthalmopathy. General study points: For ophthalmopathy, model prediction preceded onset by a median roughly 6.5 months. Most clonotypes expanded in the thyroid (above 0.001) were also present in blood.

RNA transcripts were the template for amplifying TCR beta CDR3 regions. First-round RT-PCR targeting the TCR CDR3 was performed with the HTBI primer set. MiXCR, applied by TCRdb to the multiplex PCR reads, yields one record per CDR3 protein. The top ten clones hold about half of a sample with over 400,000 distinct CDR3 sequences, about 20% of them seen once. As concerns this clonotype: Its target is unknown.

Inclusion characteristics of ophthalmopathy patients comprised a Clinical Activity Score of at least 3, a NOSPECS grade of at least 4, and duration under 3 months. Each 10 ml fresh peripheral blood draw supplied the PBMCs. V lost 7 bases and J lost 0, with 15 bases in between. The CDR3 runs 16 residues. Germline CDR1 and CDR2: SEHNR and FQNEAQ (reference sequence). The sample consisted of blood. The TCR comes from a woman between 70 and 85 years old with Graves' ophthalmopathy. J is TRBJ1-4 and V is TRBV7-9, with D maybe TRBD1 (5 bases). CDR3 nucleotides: TGTGCCAGCAATCTAGTGGGGGAGGCAACTAATGAAAAACTGTTTTTT. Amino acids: CASNLVGEATNEKLFF. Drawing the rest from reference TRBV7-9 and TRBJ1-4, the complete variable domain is DTGVSQNPRHKITKRGQNVTFRCDPISEHNRLYWYRQTLGQGPEFLTYFQNEAQLEKSRLLSDRFSAERPKGSFSTLEIQRTEQGDSAMYLCASNLVGEATNEKLFFGSGTQLSVL.